What follows are 20 T cell receptor beta chains derived from one specimen sequenced in a study of CD8+CD57+ T cells in acquired aplastic anemia. Patients chosen for sequencing had CD8+CD57+ cells that had expanded, as shown by flow cytometry. Genomic DNA templated the TCR beta VDJ and CDR3 profiling. TCRdb analysed the reads with MiXCR anew, one entry per CDR3 protein. Of around 180,000 distinct CDR3 sequences detected, less than 50% appear once; the ten largest clones hold around 13%. Specimen: sorted CD4+, CD8+, or CD8+CD57+ T cells (not recorded which) from PBMCs. These TCRs come from a human donor with aplastic anemia.

This clonotype occurred many times. This rearrangement joins TRBV5-6 to TRBJ1-2; TRBD1 might be the D (5 bases). CDR3 length: 11 amino acids. Germline assignment: CDR1 SGHDT and CDR2 YYEEEE. Trimming took 0 bases from V and 13 from J, leaving 10 bases between them. The CDR3 is CASSLGQLSTF. The CDR3 nucleotides are TGTGCCAGCAGCTTGGGACAGCTGAGCACCTTC. The full variable domain, its missing parts supplied by reference TRBV5-6 and TRBJ1-2, is DAGVTQSPTHLIKTRGQQVTLRCSPKSGHDTVSWYQQALGQGPQFIFQYYEEEERQRGNFPDRFSGHQFPNYSSELNVNALLLGDSALYLCASSLGQLSTFGSGTRLTVV.

The chain joins TRBV11-2 to TRBJ1-6, with D uncertain. The CDR3 has 13 residues. Trimming left V 5 bases short and J 9 bases short, with 11 bases between. The germline V gene encodes CDR1 SGHAT and CDR2 FQNNGV. In DNA, the CDR3 is TGTGCCAGCAGCACGGGGTGGCGTTCACCCCTCCACTTT. Protein: CASSTGWRSPLHF.

The V gene is TRBV15, the J gene TRBJ2-7; D is possibly TRBD2 (6 bases). Trimming took off 3 bases at V and 0 bases at J, with 15 bases between the two ends. CDR3 length equals 16 residues. Germline V gives CDR1 LNHNV, CDR2 YYDKDF (reference sequence). The CDR3, as DNA: TGTGCCACCAGCAGGGTACGGGCTAGCGACTCCTACGAGCAGTACTTC. This translates into CATSRVRASDSYEQYF.

This clonotype was seen only a few times. V gene TRBV24-1 combines with J gene TRBJ2-3, with 9 bases lining up with TRBD2. Germline lookup yields CDR1 KGHDR and CDR2 SFDVKD. The CDR3 consists of 17 residues. With 1 base clipped from V and 1 base from J, the junction kept 5 bases outside the gene matches. For the CDR3, the DNA is TGTGCCACCAGTGATTTCGGCGAGCGGGGGGGCACAGATACGCAGTATTTT. This translates into CATSDFGERGGTDTQYF.

This clonotype was counted ten times or more. This rearrangement joins TRBV5-5 to TRBJ2-5; weak D call: TRBD2 (6 bases). Trimming removed 5 bases at V and 4 bases at J, with 9 bases between. Germline CDR1 and CDR2: SGHKS and YYEKEE (reference sequence). The CDR3 extends over 12 amino acids. This chain's CDR3 is CASSSGGETQYF. CDR3 DNA sequence: TGTGCCAGCAGTTCCGGGGGAGAGACCCAGTACTTC. The full variable domain, its missing parts supplied by reference TRBV5-5 and TRBJ2-5, is DAGVTQSPTHLIKTRGQQVTLRCSPISGHKSVSWYQQVLGQGPQFIFQYYEKEERGRGNFPDRFSARQFPNYSSELNVNALLLGDSALYLCASSSGGETQYFGPGTRLLVL.

This clonotype was recorded many times. The chain joins TRBV7-9 to TRBJ1-1, with D uncertain. V gave up 6 bases and J gave up 9 bases, with 17 bases separating them. This CDR3 contains 13 residues. The germline V gene has CDR1 SEHNR and CDR2 FQNEAQ (reference sequence). The CDR3 is CASSSQAETQAFF. Written as DNA, the CDR3 is TGTGCCAGCAGTTCGCAGGCGGAGACTCAAGCTTTCTTT.

The V call is TRBV7-9, the J call TRBJ1-6; no definite D call. The CDR3 runs to 12 residues. Trimming took 1 base from V and 11 from J, leaving 6 bases between them. From germline, CDR1 is SEHNR and CDR2 FQNEAQ (reference sequence). This chain's CDR3 is CASSLDLTPLHF. For the CDR3, the DNA is TGTGCCAGCAGCTTAGATCTCACACCCCTCCACTTT.

Points on this clonotype: One end of the junction does not line up with germline, which may come from a read error. The chain links TRBV20-1 to TRBJ1-4; no clear D gene. CDR1 DFQATT and CDR2 SNEGSKA come from the germline V gene (reference sequence). The CDR3 contains 12 residues. The CDR3 loop is CSAWVGPEKLFF. CDR3 coding DNA: TGCAGTGCTTGGGTAGGGCCCGAAAAACTGTTCTTT.

V usage is TRBV20-1 and J usage is TRBJ1-5; 7 bases are a match to TRBD1. Germline assignment: CDR1 DFQATT and CDR2 SNEGSKA (reference sequence). CDR3 size: 14 residues. Losses at the gene ends were 5 bases for V and 4 bases for J; bases not matched to a gene: 8. This CDR3 is CSAGTANSNQPQHF. CDR3 bases: TGCAGTGCTGGGACAGCAAACTCGAATCAGCCCCAGCATTTT.

The chain has TRBV2 and TRBJ2-5; 9 bases agree with TRBD1. V dropped 6 bases and J dropped 4; count of bases not matched to a gene: 3. From germline, CDR1 is SNHLY and CDR2 FYNNEI. This CDR3 spans 13 amino acids. This chain's CDR3 is CASSTGGAETQYF. The CDR3 DNA reads as TGTGCCAGCAGCACAGGGGGCGCAGAGACCCAGTACTTC.

This clonotype was counted a few times. The V gene is TRBV10-3, the J gene TRBJ1-5; no reliable D call. Trimming removed 1 base at V and 5 bases at J, with 6 bases between. This CDR3 region has 13 residues. Germline V gene lookup returns CDR1 ENHRY and CDR2 SYGVKD. The CDR3 is CAISEFTDQPQHF. The CDR3 region has the DNA TGTGCCATCAGTGAGTTTACAGATCAGCCCCAGCATTTT.

In its sample, this clonotype was seen many times. The J gene is TRBJ1-3, the V gene TRBV7-3; D is unresolved. V gave up 1 base and J gave up 3 bases, with 10 bases separating them. This CDR3 has 15 residues. CDR1 and CDR2 (germline): SGHTA, FQGTGA. For the CDR3, the DNA is TGTGCCAGCAGCTTAATGGGCAGCAGTGGAAACACCATATATTTT. Amino acids: CASSLMGSSGNTIYF.

This chain links TRBV24-1 with TRBJ2-2, with TRBD1 matching 9 bases. The V gene's germline CDR1 is KGHDR and CDR2 SFDVKD. The CDR3 extends over 15 amino acids. J lost 6 bases, V lost 3 bases, and 4 bases had no gene match. The CDR3 sequence is CATSDDRGVSGELFF. The CDR3 DNA follows: TGTGCCACCAGTGATGACAGGGGGGTGTCCGGGGAGCTGTTTTTT.

This clonotype was seen more than once but under ten times. The chain combines TRBV20-1 with TRBJ2-5; 9 bases match TRBD2. The V and J ends lost 2 bases and 1 base, in that order; junction bases with no gene match: 8. CDR1 DFQATT and CDR2 SNEGSKA come from the germline V gene (reference sequence). The CDR3 spans 16 residues. CDR3 loop: CSARSWASGIQETQYF. CDR3 nucleotide sequence: TGCAGTGCTAGAAGTTGGGCTAGCGGGATCCAAGAGACCCAGTACTTC.

V usage is TRBV29-1 and J usage is TRBJ2-3, with D maybe TRBD2 (7 bases). V was pared by 5 bases and J by 1 base, with 13 bases between. The CDR3 contains 14 residues. The germline gives CDR1 SQVTM, CDR2 ANQGSEA. The CDR3: CSVLVGGRTDTQYF. DNA of the CDR3: TGCAGCGTTCTTGTCGGGGGGCGCACAGATACGCAGTATTTT.

This clonotype was observed a few times. The rearrangement joins TRBV30 to TRBJ1-5; D gene unclear. Germline values: CDR1 GTSNPN, CDR2 SVGIG (reference sequence). V lost 5 bases and J 1 base, leaving 9 bases between the germline ends. This CDR3 has 13 amino acids. The CDR3 sequence: CAWSPGSNQPQHF. The CDR3 region has the DNA TGTGCCTGGTCGCCCGGGAGCAATCAGCCCCAGCATTTT.

The gene calls are TRBV19 and TRBJ1-1, with 7 bases lining up with TRBD1. V lost 8 bases and J lost 2; bases outside the gene matches: 5. CDR3 length equals 13 residues. The germline V gene encodes CDR1 LNHDA and CDR2 SQIVND (reference sequence). This chain's CDR3 is CASGDSINTEAFF. CDR3 sequence (DNA): TGTGCCAGTGGGGACAGTATAAACACTGAAGCTTTCTTT. The variable domain in full, with the rest retrieved from reference TRBV19 and TRBJ1-1, is DGGITQSPKYLFRKEGQNVTLSCEQNLNHDAMYWYRQDPGQGLRLIYYSQIVNDFQKGDIAEGYSVSREKKESFPLTVTSAQKNPTAFYLCASGDSINTEAFFGQGTRLTVV.

The rearrangement uses TRBV5-8 and TRBJ2-7; maybe TRBD1 (6 bases). The V gene lost 0 bases and the J gene lost 6 bases, with 16 bases spanning the gap. Germline loops: CDR1 SGHTS, CDR2 YDEGEE. The length of the CDR3 is 15 residues. The CDR3 DNA reads as TGTGCCAGCAGCTTGGCCAACAGGGCAACTACCGAGCAGTACTTC. It translates to CASSLANRATTEQYF.

This clonotype was picked up a small number of times. The chain joins TRBV7-8 to TRBJ1-1; unclear D gene. V was cut by 7 bases and J by 0 bases, with 9 bases left in between. The CDR3 runs 13 residues. CDR1 SGHVS and CDR2 FQNEAQ come from the germline V gene. The CDR3 DNA reads as TGTGCCAGCAATTCACCCGTGAACACTGAAGCTTTCTTT. It specifies CASNSPVNTEAFF.

V and J are TRBV6-2 or TRBV6-3 and TRBJ1-1; D gene ambiguous. This CDR3 is built from 13 residues. Deletions cut 1 base from V and 5 bases from J, with 8 bases between. Germline V lookup: CDR1 MNHEY, CDR2 SVGEGT. CDR3 coding DNA: TGTGCCAGCAGTTACTTTGGGTTTACTGAAGCTTTCTTT. It codes for CASSYFGFTEAFF.